This T cell receptor (beta chain) appears in the sequencing data of a study of T cell responses to AZD1222 COVID-19 vaccine. The protocol was immunoSEQ multiplex PCR, while the TCRdb copy is restricted to in-frame clones and leaves out a portion. The sample has some 150,000 clones, 75% to 95% seen once. This clone has only one observation. The CDR3 sequence is 14 residues long. Germline V gene lookup returns CDR1 SNHLY and CDR2 FYNNEI. V was trimmed by 2 bases and J by 8 bases, leaving 13 bases between them. The chain uses TRBV2 and TRBJ2-1; TRBD2 is a possible D gene (6 bases). Specimen: peripheral blood, collected 28 days after the second AZD1222 dose. This TCR was recovered from an adult who received the AZD1222 COVID-19 vaccine. CDR3 bases: TGTGCCAGCAGTGAACAGGAGGGGATGGATGAGCAGTTCTTC. The encoded protein is CASSEQEGMDEQFF. Full variable domain (missing parts from reference TRBV2 and TRBJ2-1): EPEVTQTPSHQVTQMGQEVILRCVPISNHLYFYWYRQILGQKVEFLVSFYNNEISEKSEIFDDQFSVERPDGSNFTLKIRSTKLEDSAMYFCASSEQEGMDEQFFGPGTRLTVL.